This record looks at one TCR beta chain sequence and its context. Antigen specificity is unknown. Survey-level immunoSEQ v3.0 assays were run. The assay was immunoSEQ multiplex PCR, and TCRdb's table has in-frame clones only and misses some. Among 30,000 or so clones, more than 85% were seen once, and the ten largest hold 10%. The data stem from a study of long-term antiretroviral therapy in people with HIV. CDR3 size: 15 residues. CDR1 is ENHRY, CDR2 SYGVKD, per germline. With 2 bases removed from V and 5 bases from J, the gap between germline ends came to 15 bases. Whole-study findings and limits: All time points showed a repertoire dominated by clones expanded before ART.

This specimen was unsorted PBMCs, taken 6.2 years after starting antiretroviral therapy. This receptor was identified in a man aged 35-49 years with HIV. The chain carries TRBV10-3 and TRBJ1-1; tentatively, D is TRBD1 (5 bases). DNA for the CDR3: TGTGCCATCAGTGAGGGCAGCCTCGAGGGGACTGAAGCTTTCTTT. Translation: CAISEGSLEGTEAFF.